The clone carrying this T cell receptor (beta chain) has more than one count but fewer than ten. Its specificity is not known. The data were taken from a study of CD8+CD57+ T cells in acquired aplastic anemia. Patients selected for sequencing had displayed CD8+CD57+ cell expansion by flow cytometry. TCR beta VDJ combinations and CDR3 sequences were profiled from genomic DNA. TCRdb re-derived calls from the reads in MiXCR, one entry per CDR3 protein. The sample records about 150,000 distinct CDR3 sequences, over 50% being singletons. Findings and limits, study-wide: Roughly 28 was the count of CD8+ CDR3 sequences that patients shared with controls.

CDR1 SGHVS and CDR2 FNYEAQ come from the germline V gene. V was pared by 5 bases and J by 4 bases, with 5 bases between. The CDR3 covers 11 residues. The receptor was derived from a human donor with aplastic anemia. The chain is built from TRBV7-6 and TRBJ1-1, with D unresolved. The material sequenced was sorted CD4+, CD8+, or CD8+CD57+ T cells (not recorded which) from PBMCs. The CDR3 region has the DNA TGTGCCAGCAGCCCTCTCACTGAAGCTTTCTTT. Translating gives CASSPLTEAFF.